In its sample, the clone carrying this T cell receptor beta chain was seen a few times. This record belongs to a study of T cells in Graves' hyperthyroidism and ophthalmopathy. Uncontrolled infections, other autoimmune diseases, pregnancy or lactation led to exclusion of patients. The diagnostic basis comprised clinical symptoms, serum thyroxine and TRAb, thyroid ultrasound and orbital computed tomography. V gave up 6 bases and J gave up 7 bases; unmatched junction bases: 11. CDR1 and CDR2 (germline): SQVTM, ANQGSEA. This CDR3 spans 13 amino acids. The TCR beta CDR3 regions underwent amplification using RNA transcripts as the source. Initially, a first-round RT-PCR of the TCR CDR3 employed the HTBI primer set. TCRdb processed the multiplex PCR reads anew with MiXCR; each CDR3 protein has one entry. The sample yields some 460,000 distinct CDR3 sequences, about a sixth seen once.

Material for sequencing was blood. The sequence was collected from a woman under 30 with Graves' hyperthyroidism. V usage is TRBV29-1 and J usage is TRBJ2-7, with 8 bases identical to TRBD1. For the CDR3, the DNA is TGCAGCGTAAGGGACAGGCTTCAGGAAGAGCAGTACTTC. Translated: CSVRDRLQEEQYF.